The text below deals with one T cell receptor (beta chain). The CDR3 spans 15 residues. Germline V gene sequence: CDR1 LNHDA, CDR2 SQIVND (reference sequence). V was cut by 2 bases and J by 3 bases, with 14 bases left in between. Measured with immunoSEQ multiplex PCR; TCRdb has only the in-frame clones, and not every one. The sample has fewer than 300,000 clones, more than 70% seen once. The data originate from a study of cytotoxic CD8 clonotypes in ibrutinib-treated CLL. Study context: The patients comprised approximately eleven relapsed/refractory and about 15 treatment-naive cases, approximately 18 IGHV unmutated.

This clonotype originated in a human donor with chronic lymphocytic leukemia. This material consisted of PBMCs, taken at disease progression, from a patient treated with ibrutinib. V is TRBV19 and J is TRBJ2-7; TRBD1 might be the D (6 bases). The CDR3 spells CASSIRGGTGYEQYF. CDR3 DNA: TGTGCCAGTAGTATACGAGGGGGTACGGGCTACGAGCAGTACTTC.